This T cell receptor beta chain came from a study of shared clonotypes between healthy human individuals. V shed 6 bases and J shed 8 bases, with 7 bases lying between them. The CDR3 is 10 residues long. Germline lookup yields CDR1 SNHLY and CDR2 FYNNEI. CD45RO-negative cells were positively selected for CCR7, leaving out terminally differentiated effector memory CD45RA+ cells. Profiling relied on immunoSEQ multiplex PCR, and the TCRdb table lists in-frame clones only, not all of them. The table shows 800,000 or so clones, with 90% to 97% occurring only once. This clone was seen a single time. This receptor was identified in a man aged 25 to 40 in good health. The specimen sequenced was naive CD8+ T cells sorted from blood. The chain has TRBV2 and TRBJ1-1; no reliable D call. CDR3: CASRGEEAFF. The CDR3 DNA reads as TGTGCCAGCAGAGGAGAAGAAGCTTTCTTT.